This entry lists 10 T cell receptor beta chains sequenced from one sample in a study of CD8+ T cells in alopecia areata. cDNA serving as the sequencing template came from extracted, reverse transcribed RNA. TCRdb's copy holds only in-frame clones and misses some; the assay was immunoSEQ multiplex PCR. The table records 150,000 to 200,000 clones, less than 80% of them present only once. The source material was CD8+ T cells sorted from blood, sampled at week 0. These receptors originate from a human donor with alopecia areata.

This clone has a handful of counts. The gene calls are TRBV29-1 and TRBJ2-7, with TRBD1 matching over 7 bases. Trimming removed 2 bases from V and 2 bases from J; junction bases left unmatched: 9. The V gene's germline CDR1 is SQVTM and CDR2 ANQGSEA. This CDR3 is built from 15 residues. The CDR3 DNA reads TGCAGCGTTGAACCTACAGGGGCAAGGCCCTACGAGCAGTACTTC. Amino acid sequence: CSVEPTGARPYEQYF.

This clone appeared a few times. The V and J genes are TRBV7-9 and TRBJ2-1; TRBD1 agrees at 9 bases. V gave up 3 bases and J gave up 6 bases; unmatched junction bases: 9. In germline, CDR1 is SEHNR, CDR2 FQNEAQ (reference sequence). The CDR3 sequence is 16 residues long. The CDR3 coding sequence is TGTGCCAGCAGCTTGCCGGGACAGGGACGGGGCAATGAGCAGTTCTTC. Translating it yields CASSLPGQGRGNEQFF. The whole variable domain, filled in from reference TRBV7-9 and TRBJ2-1, reads DTGVSQNPRHKITKRGQNVTFRCDPISEHNRLYWYRQTLGQGPEFLTYFQNEAQLEKSRLLSDRFSAERPKGSFSTLEIQRTEQGDSAMYLCASSLPGQGRGNEQFFGPGTRLTVL.

The V gene is TRBV11-2, the J gene TRBJ2-4; TRBD1 might be the D (5 bases). CDR1 SGHAT and CDR2 FQNNGV come from the germline V gene. V lost 5 bases to trimming and J lost 12 bases, with 11 bases between them. The CDR3 is 11 amino acids. The CDR3 sequence is CASSPGSSQYF. The DNA of the CDR3 is TGTGCCAGCAGCCCAGGGTCTAGTCAGTACTTC.

The rearrangement joins TRBV7-8 to TRBJ2-3; 8 positions match TRBD1. CDR1 SGHVS and CDR2 FQNEAQ come from the germline V gene. J was trimmed by 0 bases and V by 5 bases; bases with no gene match: 16. This CDR3 spans 19 amino acids. Here the CDR3 reads CASSGDQGAIAHSTDTQYF. CDR3 sequence (DNA): TGTGCCAGCAGCGGAGACCAGGGGGCTATCGCTCATAGCACAGATACGCAGTATTTT.

This clone was found once. J is TRBJ1-2 and V is TRBV11-1; D gene uncertain. V was trimmed by 3 bases and J by 1 base, leaving 6 bases between them. CDR3 length: 13 amino acids. The germline gives CDR1 SGHAT, CDR2 FQDESV (reference sequence). CDR3 in DNA: TGTGCCAGCAGCTTTGGGTTTAACTATGGCTACACCTTC. Its protein is CASSFGFNYGYTF.

J is TRBJ1-2 and V is TRBV29-1; D remains unclear. The CDR3 is 12 amino acids. Trimming left V 0 bases short and J 2 bases short, with 4 bases between. Germline loops: CDR1 SQVTM, CDR2 ANQGSEA. The CDR3 loop is CSVEDGNYGYTF. Here the CDR3 DNA reads TGCAGCGTTGAAGACGGGAACTATGGCTACACCTTC.

This clone was counted at least ten times. The gene calls are TRBV29-1 and TRBJ1-2, with 10 bases identical to TRBD1. CDR3 length equals 15 residues. Trimming cost V 0 bases and J 5 bases; bases outside gene matches: 6. Germline values: CDR1 SQVTM, CDR2 ANQGSEA. The CDR3: CSVEELSDRGYGYTF. In DNA, the CDR3 is TGCAGCGTTGAAGAGCTGTCGGACAGGGGGTATGGCTACACCTTC.

This chain links TRBV18 with TRBJ1-1, with D uncertain. Trimming stripped 6 bases from V and 6 bases from J, with 11 bases between. Germline CDR1 KGHSH, CDR2 LQKENI. The CDR3 covers 12 residues. The CDR3 sequence: CASSSGRPEAFF. CDR3 coding DNA: TGTGCCAGCTCGTCCGGCCGGCCTGAAGCTTTCTTT.

This clone was counted only a few times. This chain connects TRBV19 to TRBJ1-5; D call uncertain. The CDR3 has 14 amino acids. Trimming removed 3 bases from V and 3 bases from J, with 9 bases in between. Per the germline V gene, CDR1 is LNHDA and CDR2 is SQIVND (reference sequence). DNA of the CDR3: TGTGCCAGTAGTATGAATGTTCCCAATCAGCCCCAGCATTTT. Protein sequence: CASSMNVPNQPQHF.

The chain recombines TRBV2 with TRBJ2-5, with 9 bases identical to TRBD2. The junction had 6 bases not matched to a gene; V was cut back by 8 bases and J by 5 bases. The CDR3 covers 13 residues. Looked up from germline, CDR1 is SNHLY and CDR2 is FYNNEI. DNA for the CDR3: TGTGCCAGCCTCGGGACTAGCATGGAGACCCAGTACTTC. It translates to CASLGTSMETQYF.